This TCR beta chain originates from a study of T cell responses to AZD1222 COVID-19 vaccine. Regarding the study as a whole: Scientists sampled the repertoires only once the peak T cell response had passed. The donor group comprised mostly white British people and more females; the analysis possibly underestimated clonal diversity. Increases in Spike-specific TCR breadth and depth were seen after two AZD1222 doses.

V shed 2 bases and J shed 6 bases, with 7 bases lying between them. The CDR3 runs to 12 residues. The germline gives CDR1 MNHNS, CDR2 SASEGT. Here immunoSEQ multiplex PCR was the method, and the copy in TCRdb shows in-frame clones only, minus some. The data hold 43,000 or so clones, with around 90% observed a single time. This clone was counted once. Antigen specificity is unknown. The study pooled second doses at about 4 or about 12 weeks. V is TRBV6-1 and J is TRBJ1-2; D is uncertain. The sequence was collected from an adult who received the AZD1222 COVID-19 vaccine. The sequencing used peripheral blood, collected 28 days after the second AZD1222 dose. CDR3 sequence: CASSESGNGYTF. The DNA of the CDR3 is TGTGCCAGCAGTGAATCCGGGAATGGCTACACCTTC.